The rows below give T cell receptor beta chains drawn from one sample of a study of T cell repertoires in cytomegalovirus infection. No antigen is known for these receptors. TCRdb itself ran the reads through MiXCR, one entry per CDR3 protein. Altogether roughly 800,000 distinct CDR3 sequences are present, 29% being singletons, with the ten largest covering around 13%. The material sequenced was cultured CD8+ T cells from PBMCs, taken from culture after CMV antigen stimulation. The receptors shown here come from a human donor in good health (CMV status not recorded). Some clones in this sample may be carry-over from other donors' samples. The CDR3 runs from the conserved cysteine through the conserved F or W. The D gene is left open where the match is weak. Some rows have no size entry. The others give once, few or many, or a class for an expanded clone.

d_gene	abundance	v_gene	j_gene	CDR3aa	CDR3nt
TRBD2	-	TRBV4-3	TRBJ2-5	CASSQDTSSGAWETQYF	TGCGCCAGCAGCCAAGACACCAGCAGCGGGGCCTGGGAGACCCAGTACTTC
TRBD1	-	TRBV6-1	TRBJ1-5	CASSTGVIGNQPQHF	TGTGCCAGCAGCACAGGGGTAATAGGCAATCAGCCCCAGCATTTT
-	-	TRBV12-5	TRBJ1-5	CANGLGANQPQHF	TGTGCTAATGGCCTCGGGGCCAATCAGCCCCAGCATTTT
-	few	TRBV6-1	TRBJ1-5	CASIQGIYSNQPQHF	TGTGCCAGCATCCAGGGGATTTATAGCAATCAGCCCCAGCATTTT
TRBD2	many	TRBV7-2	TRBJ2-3	CASSWSGGATDTQYF	TGTGCCAGCAGCTGGAGCGGGGGGGCCACAGATACGCAGTATTTT
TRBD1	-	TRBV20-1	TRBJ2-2	CSARDWTGGVGELFF	TGCAGTGCTAGAGATTGGACAGGGGGTGTGGGGGAGCTGTTTTTT
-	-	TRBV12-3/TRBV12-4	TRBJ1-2	CASSRQQVRGYGYTF	TGTGCCAGCAGCCGACAACAGGTGAGGGGCTATGGCTACACCTTC
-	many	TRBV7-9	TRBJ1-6	CASSLVSGYDSPLHF	TGTGCCAGCAGCTTAGTCTCAGGATATGATTCACCCCTCCACTTT
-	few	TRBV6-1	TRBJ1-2	CASRSLVGYTF	TGTGCCAGCAGGAGCTTGGTGGGCTACACCTTC
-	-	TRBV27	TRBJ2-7	CASSSGRGVYEQYF	TGTGCCAGCAGTTCGGGCAGGGGCGTCTACGAGCAGTACTTC
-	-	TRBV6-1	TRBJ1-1	CASSYSVSEAFF	TGTGCCAGCAGTTATAGCGTCTCTGAAGCTTTCTTT
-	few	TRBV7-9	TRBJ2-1	CASSLVGWRVGQFF	TGTGCCAGCAGCTTAGTAGGGTGGCGAGTGGGGCAGTTCTTC
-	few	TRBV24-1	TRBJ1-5	CATSDPFATDQPQHF	TGTGCCACCAGTGATCCCTTTGCGACAGATCAGCCCCAGCATTTT
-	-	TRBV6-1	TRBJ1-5	CASSGPLHGGSNQPQHF	TGTGCCAGCAGTGGCCCGCTCCACGGTGGGAGCAATCAGCCCCAGCATTTT
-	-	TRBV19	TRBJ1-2	CASSIDRASYGYTF	TGTGCCAGTAGTATAGACAGGGCGTCCTATGGCTACACCTTC
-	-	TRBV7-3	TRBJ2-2	CASSLAYRGPANTGELFF	TGTGCCAGCAGCTTAGCTTATAGGGGCCCAGCGAACACCGGGGAGCTGTTTTTT
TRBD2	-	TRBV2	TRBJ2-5	CASSEASAGPAVEETQYF	TGTGCCAGCAGTGAAGCCTCAGCGGGGCCTGCCGTCGAAGAGACCCAGTACTTC
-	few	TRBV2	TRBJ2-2	CASIQGNTGELFF	TGTGCCAGCATCCAAGGGAACACCGGGGAGCTGTTTTTT
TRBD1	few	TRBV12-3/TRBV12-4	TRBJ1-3	CASSKTGGSGNTIYF	TGTGCCAGCAGCAAGACAGGGGGCTCTGGAAACACCATATATTTT
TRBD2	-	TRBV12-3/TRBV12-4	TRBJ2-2	CASSRPAGAPTGELFF	TGTGCCAGCAGTCGACCAGCGGGGGCCCCCACCGGGGAGCTGTTTTTT
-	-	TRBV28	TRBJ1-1	CASSTRGGDGEAFF	TGTGCCAGCAGCACCCGGGGGGGCGACGGTGAAGCTTTCTTT
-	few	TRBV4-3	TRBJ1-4	CASSIKRGAEKLFF	TGCGCCAGCAGCATAAAAAGGGGCGCTGAAAAGCTGTTTTTT
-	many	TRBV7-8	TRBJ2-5	CASRTLVLQGFETQYF	TGTGCCAGCAGGACGTTGGTCCTACAGGGATTTGAGACCCAGTACTTC
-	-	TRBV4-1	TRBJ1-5	CASSQGSSNQPQHF	TGCGCCAGCAGCCAAGGGTCTAGCAATCAGCCCCAGCATTTT
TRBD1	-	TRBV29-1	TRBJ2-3	CSVDDFGQGVTDTQYF	TGCAGCGTAGACGACTTCGGACAGGGTGTCACAGATACGCAGTATTTT
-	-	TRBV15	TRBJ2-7	CATSRGGARYEQYF	TGTGCCACCAGCAGAGGCGGGGCTCGGTACGAGCAGTACTTC
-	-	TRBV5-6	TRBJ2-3	CASSLAGMGHTQYF	TGTGCCAGCAGCTTGGCGGGCATGGGGCATACGCAGTATTTT
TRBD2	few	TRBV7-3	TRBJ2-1	CASSFGASGGIYNEQFF	TGTGCCAGCAGCTTTGGGGCTAGCGGGGGAATATACAATGAGCAGTTCTTC
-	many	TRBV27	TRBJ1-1	CASSPLENTEAFF	TGTGCCAGCAGTCCGTTGGAGAACACTGAAGCTTTCTTT
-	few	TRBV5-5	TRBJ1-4	CASSLDSLMGKLFF	TGTGCCAGCAGCTTGGACAGCTTAATGGGAAAACTGTTTTTT
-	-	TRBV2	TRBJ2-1	CASSYTRLSSYNEQFF	TGTGCCAGTTCCTACACCAGACTTAGTTCCTACAATGAGCAGTTCTTC
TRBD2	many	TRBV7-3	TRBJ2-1	CASSLIAGGWDHNEQFF	TGTGCCAGCAGCTTAATAGCGGGGGGCTGGGACCACAATGAGCAGTTCTTC
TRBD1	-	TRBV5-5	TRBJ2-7	CASSLFGTATYEQYF	TGTGCCAGCAGCTTGTTCGGGACAGCTACCTACGAGCAGTACTTC
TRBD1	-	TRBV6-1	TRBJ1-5	CASSFPGQGGNQPQHF	TGTGCCAGCAGTTTTCCGGGACAGGGCGGCAATCAGCCCCAGCATTTT
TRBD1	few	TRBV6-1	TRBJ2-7	CASTLPGDSRISYEQYF	TGTGCCAGCACCCTCCCCGGGGACAGTAGAATATCCTACGAGCAGTACTTC
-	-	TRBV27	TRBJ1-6	CASSFRGYNSPLHF	TGTGCCAGCAGTTTTCGAGGTTATAATTCACCCCTCCACTTT
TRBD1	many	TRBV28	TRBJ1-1	CASSLSGQGATTEAFF	TGTGCCAGCAGTTTAAGTGGACAGGGGGCGACCACTGAAGCTTTCTTT
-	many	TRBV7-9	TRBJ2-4	CASSFSRVRKGLGIQYF	TGTGCCAGCAGCTTCTCCAGGGTCCGAAAGGGTTTGGGCATTCAGTACTTC
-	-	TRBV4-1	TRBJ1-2	CASSQDWQGGYTF	TGCGCCAGCAGCCAAGATTGGCAGGGTGGCTACACCTTC
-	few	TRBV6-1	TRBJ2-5	CATRSSWETQYF	TGTGCCACCCGCTCGAGTTGGGAGACCCAGTACTTC
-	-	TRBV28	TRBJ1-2	CASSFLDEGRGYGYTF	TGTGCCAGCAGTTTCTTAGATGAGGGGAGGGGCTATGGCTACACCTTC
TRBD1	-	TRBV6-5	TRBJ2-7	CASIRLSGTGPYEQYF	TGTGCCAGCATCCGACTAAGTGGGACAGGGCCCTACGAGCAGTACTTC